These 22 T cell receptor beta chains were sequenced from one sample in a study of blood T cells in healthy people across ages. With a J-beta primer mix and a sample-barcoded 5' primer, a second PCR ran about 6 to 11 cycles. One entry per CDR3 protein, called by TCRdb with MiXCR from the 5' RACE reads. Of some 1,000,000 distinct CDR3 sequences listed, roughly 24% are singletons. These data were also filed under a second study, of T cells of mothers and their children.

Material for sequencing was blood. These receptors originate from a girl between 2 and 10 years old in good health.

This clonotype was seen a few times. This chain links TRBV4-1 with TRBJ1-4; TRBD1 is a possible D gene (6 bases). The CDR3 spans 14 residues. Germline-derived CDR1 and CDR2 are MGHRA and YSYEKL. V lost 3 bases, J lost 8 bases, and 13 bases lay in between. As DNA, the CDR3 is TGCGCCAGCAGCCATCTACAGGGTCCAGAAAAACTGTTTTTT. Protein product: CASSHLQGPEKLFF.

V gene TRBV4-2 combines with J gene TRBJ1-6, with 7 positions matching TRBD1. The CDR3 spans 13 residues. Germline CDR1 reads LGHNA; CDR2 reads YNFKEQ. V shed 0 bases, J shed 14 bases, and the junction held 4 bases outside the gene matches. The CDR3, as DNA: TGTGCCAGCAGCCAAGACAGGGGGGGGACCCTCCACTTT. Encoded protein: CASSQDRGGTLHF.

A few counts support this clonotype. The chain links TRBV7-9 to TRBJ2-5; 7 nucleotides line up with TRBD1. This CDR3 has 15 residues. V was clipped by 0 bases and J by 2 bases; unmatched bases: 3. Germline V gene sequence: CDR1 SEHNR, CDR2 FQNEAQ (reference sequence). This CDR3 reads CASSLAMGQQETQYF. The CDR3 DNA reads as TGTGCCAGCAGCTTAGCCATGGGACAGCAAGAGACCCAGTACTTC.

The chain combines TRBV7-8 with TRBJ1-6, with a possible D match to TRBD1 (6 bases). Germline loops: CDR1 SGHVS, CDR2 FQNEAQ. The V gene lost 6 bases and the J gene lost 2 bases, with 17 bases spanning the gap. CDR3 length: 17 residues. The CDR3 loop is CASSILGGNAYNSPLHF. The DNA for the CDR3 is TGTGCCAGCAGTATCTTAGGGGGTAACGCCTATAATTCACCCCTCCACTTT.

This chain joins TRBV3-1 and TRBJ2-3; D is unclear. The CDR3 spans 17 residues. Germline-derived CDR1 and CDR2 are LGHDT and YNNKEL (reference sequence). With 4 bases removed from V and 2 bases from J, the gap between germline ends came to 19 bases. The CDR3 loop reads CASSRMIGVAVTDTQYF. The CDR3 coding sequence is TGTGCCAGCAGCCGAATGATAGGCGTCGCCGTCACAGATACGCAGTATTTT.

This clonotype has just a few counts. The rearrangement links TRBV12-3 or TRBV12-4 to TRBJ1-4, with D unresolved. This CDR3 has 11 residues. V lost 5 bases and J 8 bases, leaving 6 bases between the germline ends. The CDR3 nucleotides read TGTGCCAGCAGTAAAGTCGAAAAACTGTTTTTT. Amino acid sequence: CASSKVEKLFF.

This clonotype has more than one count but fewer than ten. The chain couples TRBV28 to TRBJ2-7; 7 bases align to TRBD2. There are 13 residues in the CDR3. V gave up 3 bases and J gave up 6 bases; unmatched junction bases: 5. CDR1 and CDR2 from the germline V gene are MDHEN and SYDVKM. The CDR3 bases are TGTGCCAGCAGTTTGGGGGAGGGGATCGAGCAGTACTTC. Translation: CASSLGEGIEQYF.

This clonotype has only a few counts. The rearrangement uses TRBV12-3 or TRBV12-4 and TRBJ1-2; possibly TRBD1 for D (5 bases). The length of the CDR3 is 13 residues. The V and J ends lost 6 bases and 4 bases respectively, with 12 bases between them. The CDR3 nucleotides are TGTGCCAGCAGCCAGACAGAGAGCTATGGCTACACCTTC. This gives the protein CASSQTESYGYTF.

This clonotype was counted a single time. The CDR3 region is CASSSKGHSNQPQHF. The CDR3, as DNA: TGCGCCAGCAGCTCCAAAGGACACAGCAATCAGCCCCAGCATTTT. The V gene is TRBV4-1, the J gene TRBJ1-5, with D tentatively TRBD1 (5 bases). V lost 5 bases, J lost 1 base, and 12 bases lay in between. In germline, CDR1 is MGHRA, CDR2 YSYEKL. The CDR3 is made up of 15 amino acids.

V and J are TRBV6-5 and TRBJ2-7, with 13 bases fitting TRBD2. Per the germline V gene, CDR1 is MNHEY and CDR2 is SVGAGI. This CDR3 region has 15 residues. V was pared by 4 bases and J by 8 bases, with 8 bases of the junction left unmatched. The CDR3 region has the DNA TGTGCCAGCAGTTCCACTAGCGGGGGGGCGAGGAAGCAGTACTTC. Amino acid sequence: CASSSTSGGARKQYF.

This chain connects TRBV10-2 to TRBJ2-5; 10 bases are a match to TRBD2. The J call may be in error: the DNA end matches TRBJ2-1 better. This CDR3 region has 14 residues. Germline V lookup: CDR1 WSHSY, CDR2 SAAADI. CDR3 in DNA: TGCGCCAGCAGTGAGGTAGCGGGAGGCAATGAGCAGTTCTTC. It is translated as CASSEVAGGNEQFF.

The chain combines TRBV12-3 or TRBV12-4 with TRBJ2-1, with 11 nucleotides matching TRBD2. This CDR3 comprises 15 residues. The ends lost 6 bases at V and 3 bases at J; junction bases unmatched: 4. The CDR3 bases are TGTGCCAGCAGGGGAGGGACTAGCGGCTACAATGAGCAGTTCTTC. This codes for CASRGGTSGYNEQFF.

V and J are TRBV20-1 and TRBJ2-1; 9 nucleotides line up with TRBD2. The V segment lost 0 bases and the J segment 7 bases; nucleotides outside the gene matches: 7. This CDR3 is 15 amino acids long. CDR1 and CDR2 from the germline V gene are DFQATT and SNEGSKA (reference sequence). In DNA form, the CDR3 reads TGCAGTGCTAGAGATGTAATAGCGGGAGAGAATGAGCAGTTCTTC. Encoded protein: CSARDVIAGENEQFF.

Worth noting for this clonotype: An end of the junction differs from the germline gene, which may be a read error. The chain uses TRBV5-1 and TRBJ2-3, with a possible D match to TRBD1 (6 bases). The CDR3 runs to 13 residues. Per the germline V gene, CDR1 is SGHRS and CDR2 is YFSETQ. The DNA of the CDR3 is TGCGCCAGCAGCTTGGAGGGGGTAGATACGAAGTATTTT. This gives the protein CASSLEGVDTKYF.

The chain is built from TRBV27 and TRBJ2-7; TRBD1 matches at 9 bases. Germline lookup yields CDR1 MNHEY and CDR2 SMNVEV (reference sequence). The CDR3 runs to 15 residues. V lost 5 bases and J lost 4; bases outside the gene matches: 9. CDR3 bases: TGTGCCAGCAGTATTGACCGGGACAGGGAGTACGAGCAGTACTTC. This sequence encodes CASSIDRDREYEQYF.

V is TRBV11-2 and J is TRBJ2-3; D is uncertain. Trimming pared 0 bases from V and 2 bases from J, leaving 15 bases between. Germline lookup yields CDR1 SGHAT and CDR2 FQNNGV. This CDR3 spans 17 amino acids. The CDR3 reads CASSLDTQLLHTDTQYF. Written as DNA, the CDR3 is TGTGCCAGCAGCTTAGATACGCAACTCCTACACACAGATACGCAGTATTTT.

V is TRBV7-2 and J is TRBJ2-3; 10 bases map to TRBD2. This CDR3 has 20 amino acids. Germline CDR1 SGHTA, CDR2 FQGNSA. V shed 2 bases and J 2 bases; nucleotides not matched to a gene: 16. CDR3 region: CASSLISSSGSLENTDTQYF. The CDR3 DNA reads as TGTGCCAGCAGCTTAATCTCGTCTAGCGGGAGTTTGGAGAACACAGATACGCAGTATTTT.

The chain has TRBV6-5 and TRBJ2-7; TRBD2 matches at 12 bases. There are 14 residues in the CDR3. The germline V gene encodes CDR1 MNHEY and CDR2 SVGAGI. With 6 bases clipped from V and 4 bases from J, the junction kept 4 bases outside the gene matches. CDR3 sequence reads: CASRRLAGVYEQYF. The CDR3 nucleotides read TGTGCCAGCAGGCGACTAGCGGGAGTATACGAGCAGTACTTC.

This clonotype has a handful of counts. This chain joins TRBV12-3 or TRBV12-4 and TRBJ1-4; D is possibly TRBD1 (5 bases). The germline V and J ends were trimmed by 0 bases and 12 bases, with 14 bases remaining between them. This CDR3 is built from 14 residues. CDR3 sequence reads: CASSLAGVEGELFF. In DNA, the CDR3 is TGTGCCAGCAGTTTAGCGGGGGTCGAAGGGGAACTGTTTTTT.

The gene calls are TRBV9 and TRBJ2-1; TRBD2 matches at 7 bases. This CDR3 has 16 residues. V trimming: 3 bases; J trimming: 2 bases; junction bases outside the gene matches: 8. Germline V CDR1 and CDR2: SGDLS, YYNGEE. The CDR3 spells CASSAQLAFTYNEQFF. CDR3 sequence (DNA): TGTGCCAGCAGCGCCCAACTAGCGTTTACCTACAATGAGCAGTTCTTC.

In its sample, this clonotype was seen a few times. The chain combines TRBV29-1 with TRBJ2-7; 8 bases are shared with TRBD1. V was clipped by 0 bases and J by 4 bases; unmatched bases: 11. CDR3 size: 16 residues. Germline assignment: CDR1 SQVTM and CDR2 ANQGSEA. The CDR3 DNA reads TGCAGCGTTGAAGATCAGGGGACAGGCTGGATGTACGAGCAGTACTTC. Residues: CSVEDQGTGWMYEQYF.

This clonotype was observed a handful of times. The chain employs TRBV7-6 and TRBJ2-5; 7 nucleotides align to TRBD1. Germline V gives CDR1 SGHVS, CDR2 FNYEAQ. This CDR3 spans 15 amino acids. V trimming: 5 bases; J trimming: 5 bases; junction bases outside the gene matches: 11. The CDR3 reads CASSRITGERETQYF. CDR3 bases: TGTGCCAGCAGCCGAATAACAGGGGAACGGGAGACCCAGTACTTC.